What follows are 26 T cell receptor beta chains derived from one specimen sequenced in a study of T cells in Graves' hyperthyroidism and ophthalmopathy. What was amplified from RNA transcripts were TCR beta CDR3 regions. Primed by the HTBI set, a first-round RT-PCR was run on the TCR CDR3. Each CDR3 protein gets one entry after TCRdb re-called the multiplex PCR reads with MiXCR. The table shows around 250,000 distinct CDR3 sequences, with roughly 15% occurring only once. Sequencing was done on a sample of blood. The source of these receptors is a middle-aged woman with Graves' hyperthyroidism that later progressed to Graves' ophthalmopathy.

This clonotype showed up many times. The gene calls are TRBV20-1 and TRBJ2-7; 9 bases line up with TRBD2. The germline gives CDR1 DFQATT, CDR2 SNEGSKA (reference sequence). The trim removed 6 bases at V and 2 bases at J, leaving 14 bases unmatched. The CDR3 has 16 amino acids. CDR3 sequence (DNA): TGCAGTGCAAAGCGGGGCGGGAGGGCCTGGACCTACGAGCAGTACTTC. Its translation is CSAKRGGRAWTYEQYF.

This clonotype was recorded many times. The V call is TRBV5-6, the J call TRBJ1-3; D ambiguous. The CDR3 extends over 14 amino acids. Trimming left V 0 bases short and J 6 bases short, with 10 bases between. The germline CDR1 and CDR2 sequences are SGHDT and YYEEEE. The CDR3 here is CASSLGAYENTIYF. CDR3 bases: TGTGCCAGCAGCTTGGGGGCGTATGAAAACACCATATATTTT.

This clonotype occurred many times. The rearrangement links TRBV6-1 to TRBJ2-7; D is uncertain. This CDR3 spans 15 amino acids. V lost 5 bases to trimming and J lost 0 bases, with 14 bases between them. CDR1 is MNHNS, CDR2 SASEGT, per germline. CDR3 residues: CASSYGQELSYEQYF. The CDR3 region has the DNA TGTGCCAGCAGTTACGGGCAGGAACTCTCCTACGAGCAGTACTTC.

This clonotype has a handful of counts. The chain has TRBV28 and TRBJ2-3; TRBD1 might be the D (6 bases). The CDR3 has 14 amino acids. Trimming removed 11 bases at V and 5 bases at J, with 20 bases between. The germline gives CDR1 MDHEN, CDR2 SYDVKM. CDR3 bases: TGTGCCCGCGCTAGGGGGATGTTCATAGATACGCAGTATTTT. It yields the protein CARARGMFIDTQYF.

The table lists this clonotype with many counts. The CDR3 sequence is CASSGAGFGEKLFF. The DNA for the CDR3 is TGTGCCAGCAGCGGGGCCGGCTTCGGGGAAAAACTGTTTTTT. The genes are TRBV9 and TRBJ1-4; D is ambiguous. The CDR3 runs 14 residues. V was trimmed by 3 bases and J by 8 bases, leaving 14 bases between them. Germline V lookup: CDR1 SGDLS, CDR2 YYNGEE.

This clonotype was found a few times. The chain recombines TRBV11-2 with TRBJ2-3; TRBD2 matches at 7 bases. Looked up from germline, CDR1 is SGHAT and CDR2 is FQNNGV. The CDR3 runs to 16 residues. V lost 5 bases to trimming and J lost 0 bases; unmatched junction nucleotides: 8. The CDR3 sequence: CASSPGGSGSTDTQYF. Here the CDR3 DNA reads TGTGCCAGCAGCCCAGGTGGTAGCGGGAGCACAGATACGCAGTATTTT.

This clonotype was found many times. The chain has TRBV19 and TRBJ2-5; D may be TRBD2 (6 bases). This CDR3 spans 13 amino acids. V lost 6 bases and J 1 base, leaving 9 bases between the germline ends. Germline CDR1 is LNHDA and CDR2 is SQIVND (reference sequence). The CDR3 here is CASSAGTQETQYF. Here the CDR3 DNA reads TGTGCCAGTAGCGCGGGGACCCAAGAGACCCAGTACTTC.

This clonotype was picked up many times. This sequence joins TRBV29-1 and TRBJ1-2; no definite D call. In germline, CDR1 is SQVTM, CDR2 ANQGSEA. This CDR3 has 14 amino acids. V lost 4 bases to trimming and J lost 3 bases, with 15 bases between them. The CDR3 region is CSVVWIRGDYGYTF. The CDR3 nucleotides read TGCAGCGTTGTATGGATTCGGGGTGACTATGGCTACACCTTC.

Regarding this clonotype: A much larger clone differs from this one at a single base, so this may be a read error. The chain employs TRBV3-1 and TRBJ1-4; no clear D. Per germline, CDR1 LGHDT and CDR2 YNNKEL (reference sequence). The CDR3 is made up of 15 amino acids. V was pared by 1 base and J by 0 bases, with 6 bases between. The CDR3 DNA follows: TGTGCCAGCAGCCAAGTTAGGGCAACTAATGAAAAACTGTTTTTT. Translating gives CASSQVRATNEKLFF.

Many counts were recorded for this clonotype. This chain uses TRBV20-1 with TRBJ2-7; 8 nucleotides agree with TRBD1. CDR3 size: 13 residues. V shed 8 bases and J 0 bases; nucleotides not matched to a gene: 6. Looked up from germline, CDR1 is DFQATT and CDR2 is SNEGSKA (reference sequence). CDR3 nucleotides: TGCAGTCGGGACAGGAGAAGCTCCTACGAGCAGTACTTC. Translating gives CSRDRRSSYEQYF.

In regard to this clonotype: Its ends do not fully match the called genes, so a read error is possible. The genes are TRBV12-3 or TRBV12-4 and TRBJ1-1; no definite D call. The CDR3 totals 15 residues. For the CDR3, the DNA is TGCGCCAGCAGTTCCGCCTATTTAGTGGACACTGAAGCTTTCTTT. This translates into CASSSAYLVDTEAFF.

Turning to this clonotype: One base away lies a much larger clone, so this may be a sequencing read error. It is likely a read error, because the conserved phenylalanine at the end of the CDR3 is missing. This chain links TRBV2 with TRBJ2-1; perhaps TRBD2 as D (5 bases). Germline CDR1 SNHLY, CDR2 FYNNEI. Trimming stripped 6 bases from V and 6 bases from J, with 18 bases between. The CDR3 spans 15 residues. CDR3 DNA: TGTGCCAGCAGCTTAGGCCGTGGGAGTGTCAATGAGCAGTTCCTC. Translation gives CASSLGRGSVNEQFL.

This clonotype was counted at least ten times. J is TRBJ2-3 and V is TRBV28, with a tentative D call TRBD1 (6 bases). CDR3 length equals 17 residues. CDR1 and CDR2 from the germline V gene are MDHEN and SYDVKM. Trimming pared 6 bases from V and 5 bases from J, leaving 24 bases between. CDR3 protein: CASRGAATFRDGDTQYF. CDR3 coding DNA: TGTGCCAGCAGGGGGGCGGCGACCTTCAGGGATGGAGATACGCAGTATTTT.

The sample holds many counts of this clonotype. For the CDR3, the DNA is TGTGCCAGCAGTTTAACTAGCGGGATATACGAGCAGTACTTC. This encodes CASSLTSGIYEQYF. This chain links TRBV28 with TRBJ2-7, with 10 bases aligning to TRBD2. The length of the CDR3 is 14 residues. Trimming removed 2 bases from V and 4 bases from J; junction bases left unmatched: 2. Germline V gives CDR1 MDHEN, CDR2 SYDVKM.

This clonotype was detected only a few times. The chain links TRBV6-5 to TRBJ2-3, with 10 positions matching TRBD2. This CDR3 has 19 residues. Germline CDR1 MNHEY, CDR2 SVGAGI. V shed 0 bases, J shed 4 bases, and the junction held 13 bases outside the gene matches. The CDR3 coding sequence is TGTGCCAGCAGTTACTCCTGGATGGCGAACCTAGCGGGGGCAGATACGCAGTATTTT. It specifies CASSYSWMANLAGADTQYF.

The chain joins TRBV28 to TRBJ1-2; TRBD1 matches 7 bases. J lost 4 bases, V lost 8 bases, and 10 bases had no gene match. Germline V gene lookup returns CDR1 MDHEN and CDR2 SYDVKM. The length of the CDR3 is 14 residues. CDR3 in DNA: TGTGCCAGCGATACCGACAGGGTCTTCTATGGCTACACCTTC. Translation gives CASDTDRVFYGYTF.

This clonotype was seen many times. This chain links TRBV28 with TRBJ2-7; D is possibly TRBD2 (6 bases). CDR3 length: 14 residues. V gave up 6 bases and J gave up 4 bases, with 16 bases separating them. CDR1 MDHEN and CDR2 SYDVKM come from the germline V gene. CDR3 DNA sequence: TGTGCCAGCAGCCCCCCCGGGGGAAGGTACGAGCAGTACTTC. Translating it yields CASSPPGGRYEQYF.

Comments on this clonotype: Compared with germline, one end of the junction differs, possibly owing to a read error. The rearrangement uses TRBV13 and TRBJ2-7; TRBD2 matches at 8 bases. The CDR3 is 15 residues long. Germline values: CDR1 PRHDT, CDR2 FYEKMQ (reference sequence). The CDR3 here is CASSIGSSGPYEQYF. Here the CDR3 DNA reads TGTGCCAGCAGCATAGGGTCTAGCGGGCCCTACGAGCAGTACTTC.

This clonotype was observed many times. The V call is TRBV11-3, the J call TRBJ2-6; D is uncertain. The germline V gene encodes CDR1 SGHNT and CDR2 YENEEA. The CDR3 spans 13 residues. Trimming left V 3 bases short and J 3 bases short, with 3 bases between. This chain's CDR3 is CASSFFGANVLTF. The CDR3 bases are TGTGCCAGCAGCTTTTTTGGGGCCAACGTCCTGACTTTC.

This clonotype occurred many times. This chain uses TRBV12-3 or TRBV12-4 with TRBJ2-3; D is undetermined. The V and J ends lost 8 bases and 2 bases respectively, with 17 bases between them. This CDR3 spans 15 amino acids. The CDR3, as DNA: TGTGCCAGCCGGGTGGGATCTCTCCCCACAGATACGCAGTATTTT. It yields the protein CASRVGSLPTDTQYF.

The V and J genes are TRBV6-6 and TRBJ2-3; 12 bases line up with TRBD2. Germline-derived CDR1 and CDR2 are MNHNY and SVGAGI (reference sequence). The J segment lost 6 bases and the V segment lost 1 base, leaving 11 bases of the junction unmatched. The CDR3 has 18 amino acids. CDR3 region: CASSYFPGLAGPQDTQYF. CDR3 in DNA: TGTGCCAGCAGTTACTTTCCCGGACTAGCGGGGCCCCAGGATACGCAGTATTTT.

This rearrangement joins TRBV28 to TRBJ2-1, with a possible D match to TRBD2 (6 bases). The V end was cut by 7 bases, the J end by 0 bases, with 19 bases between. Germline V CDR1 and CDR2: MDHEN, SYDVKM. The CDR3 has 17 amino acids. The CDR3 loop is CASTRLWVRDSYNEQFF. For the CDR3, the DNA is TGTGCCAGCACAAGGCTCTGGGTGCGGGACTCCTACAATGAGCAGTTCTTC.

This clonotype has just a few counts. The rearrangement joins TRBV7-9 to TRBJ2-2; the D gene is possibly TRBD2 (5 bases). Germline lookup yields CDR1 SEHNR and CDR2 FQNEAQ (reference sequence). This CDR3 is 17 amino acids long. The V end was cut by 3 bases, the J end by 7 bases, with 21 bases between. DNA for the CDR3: TGTGCCAGCAGCTTCCCTGAGGGAGAACCCGTCGACGGGGAGCTGTTTTTT. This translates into CASSFPEGEPVDGELFF.

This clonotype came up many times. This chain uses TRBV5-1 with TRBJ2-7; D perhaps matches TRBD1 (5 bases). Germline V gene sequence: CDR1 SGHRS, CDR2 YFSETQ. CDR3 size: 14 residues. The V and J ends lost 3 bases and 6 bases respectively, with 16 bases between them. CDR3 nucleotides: TGCGCCAGCAGCTATGGGAACCCGACAGCCGAGCAGTACTTC. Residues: CASSYGNPTAEQYF.

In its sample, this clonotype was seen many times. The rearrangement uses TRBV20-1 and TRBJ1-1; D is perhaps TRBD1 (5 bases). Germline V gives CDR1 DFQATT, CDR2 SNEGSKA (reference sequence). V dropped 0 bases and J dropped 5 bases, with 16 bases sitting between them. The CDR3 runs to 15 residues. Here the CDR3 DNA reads TGCAGTGCTAGAGATCTCTCGGCAGGGCAAACTGAAGCTTTCTTT. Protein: CSARDLSAGQTEAFF.

The CDR3: CASSLDRGFTEAFF. CDR3 in DNA: TGTGCCAGCAGTCTGGACAGGGGTTTTACTGAAGCTTTCTTT. The chain links TRBV6-2 or TRBV6-3 to TRBJ1-1; 9 positions agree with TRBD1. The germline gives CDR1 MNHEY, CDR2 SVGEGT. This CDR3 has 14 residues. Germline trimming cut 5 bases from V and 5 bases from J; bases unmatched to any gene: 6.